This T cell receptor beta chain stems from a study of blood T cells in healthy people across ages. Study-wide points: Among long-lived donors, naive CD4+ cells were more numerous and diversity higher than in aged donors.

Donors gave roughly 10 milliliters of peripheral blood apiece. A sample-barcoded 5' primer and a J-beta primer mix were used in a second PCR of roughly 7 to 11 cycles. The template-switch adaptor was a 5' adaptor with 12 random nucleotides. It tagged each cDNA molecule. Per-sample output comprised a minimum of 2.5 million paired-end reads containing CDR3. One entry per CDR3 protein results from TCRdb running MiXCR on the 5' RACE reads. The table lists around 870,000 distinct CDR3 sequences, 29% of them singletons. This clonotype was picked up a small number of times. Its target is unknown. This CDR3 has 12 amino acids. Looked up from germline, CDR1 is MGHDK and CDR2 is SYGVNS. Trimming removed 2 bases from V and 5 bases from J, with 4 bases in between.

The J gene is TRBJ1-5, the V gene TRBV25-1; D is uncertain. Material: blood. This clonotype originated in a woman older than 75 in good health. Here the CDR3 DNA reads TGTGCCAGCAGTGAAGGGTATCAGCCCCAGCATTTT. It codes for CASSEGYQPQHF. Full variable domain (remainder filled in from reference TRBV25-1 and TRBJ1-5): EADIYQTPRYLVIGTGKKITLECSQTMGHDKMYWYQQDPGMELHLIHYSYGVNSTEKGDLSSESTVSRIRTEHFPLTLESARPSHTSQYLCASSEGYQPQHFGDGTRLSIL.